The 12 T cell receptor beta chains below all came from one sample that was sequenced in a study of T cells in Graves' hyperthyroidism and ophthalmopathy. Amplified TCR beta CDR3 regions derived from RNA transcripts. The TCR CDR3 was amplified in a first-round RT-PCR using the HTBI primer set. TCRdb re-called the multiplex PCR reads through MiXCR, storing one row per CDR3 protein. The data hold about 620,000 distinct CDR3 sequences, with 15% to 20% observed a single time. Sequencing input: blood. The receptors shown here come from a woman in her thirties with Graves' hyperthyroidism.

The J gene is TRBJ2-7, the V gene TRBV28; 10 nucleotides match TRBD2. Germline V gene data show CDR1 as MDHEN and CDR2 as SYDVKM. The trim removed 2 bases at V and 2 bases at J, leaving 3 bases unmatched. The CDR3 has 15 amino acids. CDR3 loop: CASSLPSGRAYEQYF. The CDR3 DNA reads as TGTGCCAGCAGTTTACCCAGCGGGAGGGCCTACGAGCAGTACTTC. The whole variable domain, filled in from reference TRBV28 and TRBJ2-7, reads DVKVTQSSRYLVKRTGEKVFLECVQDMDHENMFWYRQDPGLGLRLIYFSYDVKMKEKGDIPEGYSVSREKKERFSLILESASTNQTSMYLCASSLPSGRAYEQYFGPGTRLTVT.

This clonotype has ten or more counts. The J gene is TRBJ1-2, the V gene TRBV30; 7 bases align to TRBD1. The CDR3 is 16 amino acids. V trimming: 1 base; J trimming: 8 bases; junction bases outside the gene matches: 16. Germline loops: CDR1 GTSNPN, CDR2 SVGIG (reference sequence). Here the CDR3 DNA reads TGTGCCTGGAGTGAGGGCTGGGGGACAGCAACGCCCGGCTACACCTTC. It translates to CAWSEGWGTATPGYTF.

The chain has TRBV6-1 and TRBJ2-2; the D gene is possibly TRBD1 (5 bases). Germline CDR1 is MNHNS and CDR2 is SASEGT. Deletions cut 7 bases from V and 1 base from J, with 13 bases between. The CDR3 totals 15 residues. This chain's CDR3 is CASTSRGLNTGELFF. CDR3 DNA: TGTGCCAGCACCTCTAGGGGATTGAACACCGGGGAGCTGTTTTTT.

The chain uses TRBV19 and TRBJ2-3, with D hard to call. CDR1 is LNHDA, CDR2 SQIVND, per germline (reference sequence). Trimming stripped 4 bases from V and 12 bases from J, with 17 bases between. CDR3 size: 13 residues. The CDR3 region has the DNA TGTGCCAGTAGTAATTGGGGTGAAGGGTTCCAGTATTTT. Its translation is CASSNWGEGFQYF.

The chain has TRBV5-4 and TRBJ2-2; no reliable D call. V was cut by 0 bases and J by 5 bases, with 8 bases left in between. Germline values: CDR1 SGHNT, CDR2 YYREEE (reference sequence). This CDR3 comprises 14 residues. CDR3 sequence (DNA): TGTGCCAGCAGCTTGGAAACGAGGACCGGGGAGCTGTTTTTT. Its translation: CASSLETRTGELFF.

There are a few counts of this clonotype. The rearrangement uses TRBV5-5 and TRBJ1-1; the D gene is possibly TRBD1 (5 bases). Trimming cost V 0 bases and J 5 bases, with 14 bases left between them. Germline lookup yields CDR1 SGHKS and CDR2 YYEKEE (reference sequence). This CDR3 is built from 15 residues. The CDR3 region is CASSLGGVWGTEAFF. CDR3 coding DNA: TGTGCCAGCAGCTTGGGAGGGGTCTGGGGAACTGAAGCTTTCTTT.

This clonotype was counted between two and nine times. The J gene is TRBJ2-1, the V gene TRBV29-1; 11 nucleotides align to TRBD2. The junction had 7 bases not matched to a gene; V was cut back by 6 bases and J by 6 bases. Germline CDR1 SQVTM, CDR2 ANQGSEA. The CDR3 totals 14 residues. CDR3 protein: CSVTGTSGLNEQFF. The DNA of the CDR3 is TGCAGCGTAACCGGGACTAGCGGACTCAATGAGCAGTTCTTC.

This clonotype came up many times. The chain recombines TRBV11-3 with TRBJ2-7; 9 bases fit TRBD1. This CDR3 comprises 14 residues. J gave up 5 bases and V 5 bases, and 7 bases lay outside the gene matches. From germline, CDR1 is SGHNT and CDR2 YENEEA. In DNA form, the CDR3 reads TGTGCCAGCAGCGTCGGGACAGGGTCCCACGAGCAGTACTTC. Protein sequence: CASSVGTGSHEQYF.

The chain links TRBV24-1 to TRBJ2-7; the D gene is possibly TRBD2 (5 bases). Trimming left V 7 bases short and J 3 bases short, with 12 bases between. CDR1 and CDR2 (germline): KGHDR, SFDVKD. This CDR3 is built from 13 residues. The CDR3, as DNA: TGTGCCACCAGCCCGGGAACCAGCTACGAGCAGTACTTC. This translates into CATSPGTSYEQYF.

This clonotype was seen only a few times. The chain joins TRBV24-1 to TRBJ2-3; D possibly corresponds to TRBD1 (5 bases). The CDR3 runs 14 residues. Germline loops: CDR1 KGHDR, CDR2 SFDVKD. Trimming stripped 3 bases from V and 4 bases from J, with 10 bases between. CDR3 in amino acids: CATSDARVADTQYF. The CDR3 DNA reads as TGTGCCACCAGTGATGCCAGGGTGGCAGATACGCAGTATTTT.

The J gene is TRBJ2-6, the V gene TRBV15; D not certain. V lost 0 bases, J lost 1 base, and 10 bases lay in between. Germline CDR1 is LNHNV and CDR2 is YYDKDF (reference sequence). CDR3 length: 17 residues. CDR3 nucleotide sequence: TGTGCCACCAGCAGAGATAGCTTGGTATCTGGGGCCAACGTCCTGACTTTC. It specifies CATSRDSLVSGANVLTF.

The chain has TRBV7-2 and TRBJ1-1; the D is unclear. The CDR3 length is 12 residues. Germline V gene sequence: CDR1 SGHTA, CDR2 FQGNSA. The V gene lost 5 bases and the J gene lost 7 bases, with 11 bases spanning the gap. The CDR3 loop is CASSQLPGEAFF. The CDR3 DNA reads TGTGCCAGCAGCCAACTCCCAGGTGAAGCTTTCTTT.